The present T cell receptor beta chain was sequenced within a study of cytomegalovirus exposure and HLA in healthy donors (TCRdb year 2017). Turning to the overall study: According to a later analysis, one platform produced both the 100 to 150 validation repertoires and the 700 or so repertoires of the first cohort. To predict cytomegalovirus infection status, the study brought together high-throughput TCR immunosequencing, statistical association of individual TCRs with disease status, and machine learning. A separate validation cohort of approximately 130 different subjects was used in addition to the 666-subject first cohort. The aim of the study was to test whether cataloging public T cell receptors could identify signatures of past pathogen exposure. Broad study findings and their caveats: The classifier was reported to diagnose cytomegalovirus status with high specificity and sensitivity in both the original and validation cohorts. The authors suggested that the approach could potentially be extended to other disease states and immunological phenotypes. In a later analysis, TCRs clustered in the first cohort were found to also tend to co-occur in the roughly 120 validation repertoires, with approximately 94% of cluster scores above 0. The validation cohort had no HLA typing available for a later analysis, so co-occurrence within that cohort was assessed over all 120 or so repertoires. Most TCR sequences were seen in very few donors, while some public TCRs were found in many individuals. In the study, some 180 TCR beta chains were listed as associated with cytomegalovirus. Three of the identified cytomegalovirus-associated TCR beta chains were confirmed in vitro to be specific for cytomegalovirus antigens.

The donors belonged to the validation cohort of about 120 subjects, which was separate from the roughly 670-subject first cohort. The library was built by means of the immunoSEQ multiplex PCR assay. In the paper's pipeline: A statistical classification framework was developed to diagnose cytomegalovirus status using the catalog of TCR beta chain sequences. TCRdb re-hosts the immuneACCESS table, in-frame sequences only. Its copies lack some clones; in the studies checked, an unresolved V gene accounts for under half of them, and the cause for the rest is not known. The V and J calls and clone size are taken from that table; D and trimming were inferred from the DNA. Present in this sample are about 200,000 clones, about 79% of which were seen just once. 13% of the sample goes to the ten largest clones. The germline V gene (reference sequence) supplies CDR1 LNHDA and CDR2 SQIVND. The CDR3 goes from the cysteine to the phenylalanine over 14 residues. Only CDR3 DNA is held: 42 bases, read in frame from base 1. V and J are trimmed by 3 bases and 8 bases, and the gene matches miss 8 bases of the junction.

This clone has just a few counts. Its antigen remains undetermined. No clone much larger than this one lies a single base away; base qualities are absent. The receptor comes from a woman aged 25 to 39 in good health and CMV-seropositive. The V gene is TRBV19 and the J gene is TRBJ2-7; 9 central nucleotides agree with TRBD1. The sample comprised PBMCs. This receptor carries the CDR3 CASSMEGQGVQQYF. The DNA sequence is as follows: TGTGCCAGTAGTATGGAGGGACAGGGCGTTCAGCAGTACTTC.